This T cell receptor beta chain was sequenced during a study of monozygotic twins with inflammatory bowel disease. The draw for each donor consisted of a single 2.5 ml blood sample. Template switching incorporated UMIs with a 6-nucleotide sample barcode. TCRdb re-called the 5' RACE reads and shows each CDR3 protein once, DNA omitted. The ten top clones account for 2.4%, within a sample of about 140,000 distinct CDR3 sequences. A word on this clonotype: Its target is unknown.

The germline gives CDR1 MGHDK, CDR2 SYGVNS. This CDR3 has 18 residues. The study's findings and limits: Perhaps reflecting limited power, concordant and discordant twins did not differ in repertoire similarity.

The clonotype originates from a human donor with ulcerative colitis or Crohn's disease, or a healthy co-twin of an affected twin (not recorded which). Sequencing used blood. This chain joins TRBV25-1 and TRBJ2-1; the D call of TRBD2 rests on TCRdb alone, since no DNA is present to check it. The CDR3 is CASSVGLAGAFSYNEQFF.